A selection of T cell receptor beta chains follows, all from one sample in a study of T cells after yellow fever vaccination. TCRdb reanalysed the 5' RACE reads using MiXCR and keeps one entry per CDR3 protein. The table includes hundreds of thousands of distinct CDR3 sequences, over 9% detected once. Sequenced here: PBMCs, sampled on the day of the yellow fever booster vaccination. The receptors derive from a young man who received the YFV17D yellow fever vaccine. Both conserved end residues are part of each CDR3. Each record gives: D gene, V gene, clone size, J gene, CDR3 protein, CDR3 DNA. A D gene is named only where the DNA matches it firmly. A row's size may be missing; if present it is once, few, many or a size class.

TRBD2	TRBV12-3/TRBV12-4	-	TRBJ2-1	CASSSGTSGSGEQFF	TGTGCCAGCAGTTCCGGGACTAGCGGGAGTGGTGAGCAGTTCTTC
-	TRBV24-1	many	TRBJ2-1	CATSEPQGNEQFF	TGTGCCACCAGTGAACCCCAGGGTAATGAGCAGTTCTTC
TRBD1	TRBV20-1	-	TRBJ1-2	CSASRDSSNYGYTF	TGCAGTGCTAGCAGGGACAGCTCCAACTATGGCTACACCTTC
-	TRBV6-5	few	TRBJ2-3	CASSYSWRLRTDTQYF	TGTGCCAGCAGTTACTCGTGGCGGCTCCGCACAGATACGCAGTATTTT
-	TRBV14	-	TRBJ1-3	CASSHGNTIYF	TGTGCCAGCAGCCATGGAAACACCATATATTTT
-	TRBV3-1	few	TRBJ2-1	CASSQEGRGWFDEQFF	TGTGCCAGCAGCCAAGAAGGTCGGGGCTGGTTCGATGAGCAGTTCTTC
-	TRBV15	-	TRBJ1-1	CATSSFRTEAFF	TGTGCCACCAGCAGTTTCCGCACTGAAGCTTTCTTT
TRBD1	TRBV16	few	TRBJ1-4	CASSPGQVGEKLFF	TGTGCCAGCAGCCCGGGACAGGTCGGTGAAAAACTGTTTTTT
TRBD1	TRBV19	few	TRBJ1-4	CASSAKRTGYEKLFF	TGTGCCAGTAGTGCTAAAAGGACAGGGTATGAAAAACTGTTTTTT
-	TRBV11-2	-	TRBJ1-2	CASSFPGLRGYTF	TGTGCCAGCAGCTTCCCAGGGTTGAGGGGCTACACCTTC
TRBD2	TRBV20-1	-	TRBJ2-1	CSASLAGSQGGNEQFF	TGCAGTGCTAGCCTAGCGGGATCCCAGGGGGGCAATGAGCAGTTCTTC
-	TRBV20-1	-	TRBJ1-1	CSAGRQPNTEAFF	TGCAGTGCTGGCCGACAGCCGAACACTGAAGCTTTCTTT
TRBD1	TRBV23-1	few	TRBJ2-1	CASSQSIQGAPRDEQFF	TGCGCCAGCAGTCAATCCATACAGGGGGCCCCGCGGGATGAGCAGTTCTTC
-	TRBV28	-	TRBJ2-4	CASTSGSGGYIQYF	TGTGCCAGCACCTCAGGGAGTGGTGGGTACATTCAGTACTTC
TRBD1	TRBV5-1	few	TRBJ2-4	CASSLDRGLAKNIQYF	TGCGCCAGCAGCTTGGACAGGGGGTTGGCCAAAAACATTCAGTACTTC
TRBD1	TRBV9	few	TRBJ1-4	CASSTSGGSNEKLFF	TGTGCCAGCAGCACTTCAGGGGGCTCTAATGAAAAACTGTTTTTT
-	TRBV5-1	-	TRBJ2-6	CASSFDEALGANVLTF	TGCGCCAGCAGCTTTGACGAGGCTCTAGGGGCCAACGTCCTGACTTTC
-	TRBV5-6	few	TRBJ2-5	CASSRSAQQLQTQYF	TGTGCCAGCAGCAGAAGCGCACAGCAGTTGCAGACCCAGTACTTC
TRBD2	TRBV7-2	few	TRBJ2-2	CASKLAGTNTGELFF	TGTGCCAGCAAACTAGCGGGCACGAACACCGGGGAGCTGTTTTTT
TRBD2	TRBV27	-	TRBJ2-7	CASYPTGGWIDEQYF	TGTGCCTCCTACCCAACGGGAGGGTGGATCGACGAGCAGTACTTC
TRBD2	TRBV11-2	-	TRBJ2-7	CASSLGRAGGPEEQYF	TGTGCCAGCAGCTTAGGTAGGGCGGGAGGGCCAGAAGAGCAGTACTTC
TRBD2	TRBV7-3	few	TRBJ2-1	CASSHQLAAGLNEQFF	TGTGCCAGCAGCCACCAGCTAGCGGCAGGGTTAAATGAGCAGTTCTTC
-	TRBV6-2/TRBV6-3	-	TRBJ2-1	CASRPIGRSYNEQFF	TGTGCCAGCCGGCCAATCGGCCGCTCCTACAATGAGCAGTTCTTC